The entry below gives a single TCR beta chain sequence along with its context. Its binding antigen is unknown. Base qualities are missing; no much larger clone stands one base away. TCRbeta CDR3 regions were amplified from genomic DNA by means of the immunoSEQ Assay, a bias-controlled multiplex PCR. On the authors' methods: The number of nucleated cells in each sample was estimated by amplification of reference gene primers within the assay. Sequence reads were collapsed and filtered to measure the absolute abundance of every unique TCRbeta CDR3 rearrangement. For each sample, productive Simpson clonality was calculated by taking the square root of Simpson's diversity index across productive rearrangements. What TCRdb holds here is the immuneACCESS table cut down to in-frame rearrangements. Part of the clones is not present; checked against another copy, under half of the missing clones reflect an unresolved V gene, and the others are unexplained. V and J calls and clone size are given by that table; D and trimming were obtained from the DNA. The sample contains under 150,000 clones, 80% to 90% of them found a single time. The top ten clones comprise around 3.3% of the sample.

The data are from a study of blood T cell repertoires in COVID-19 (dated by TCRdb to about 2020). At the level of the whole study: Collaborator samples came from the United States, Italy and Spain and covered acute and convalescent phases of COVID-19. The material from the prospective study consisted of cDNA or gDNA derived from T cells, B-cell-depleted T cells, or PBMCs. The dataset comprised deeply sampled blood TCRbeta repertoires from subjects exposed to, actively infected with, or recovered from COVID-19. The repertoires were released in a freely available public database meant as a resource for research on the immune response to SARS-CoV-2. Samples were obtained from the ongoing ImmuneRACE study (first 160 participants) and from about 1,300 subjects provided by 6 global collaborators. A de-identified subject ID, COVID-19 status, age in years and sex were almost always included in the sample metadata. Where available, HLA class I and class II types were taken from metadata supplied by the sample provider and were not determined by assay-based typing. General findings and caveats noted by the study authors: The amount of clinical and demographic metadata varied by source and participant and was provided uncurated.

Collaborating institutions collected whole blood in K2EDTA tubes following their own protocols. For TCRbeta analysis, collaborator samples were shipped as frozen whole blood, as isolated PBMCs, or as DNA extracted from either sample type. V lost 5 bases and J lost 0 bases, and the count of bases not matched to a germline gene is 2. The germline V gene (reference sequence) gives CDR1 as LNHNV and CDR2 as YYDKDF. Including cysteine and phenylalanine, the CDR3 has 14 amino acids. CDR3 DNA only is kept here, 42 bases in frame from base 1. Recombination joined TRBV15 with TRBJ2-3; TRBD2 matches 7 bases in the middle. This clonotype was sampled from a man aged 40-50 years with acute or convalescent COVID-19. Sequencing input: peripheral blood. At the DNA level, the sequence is TGTGCCACCAGCCGCGGGGGTAGCACAGATACGCAGTATTTT. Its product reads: CATSRGGSTDTQYF.